This T cell receptor beta chain was retrieved from a study of blood T cell repertoires in COVID-19. This clone showed up just once. In the source study's methods: Scientists estimated how many nucleated cells there were by amplifying reference gene primers. Assay: immunoSEQ multiplex PCR; the TCRdb copy retains only in-frame clones and omits some. D and trimming were read from the DNA, whereas the V and J calls and clone size are those reported in that table. The sample records about 300,000 clones, approximately 84% being singletons. V lost 4 bases to trimming and J lost 1 base, with 10 bases between them. This CDR3 region has 14 residues. The V gene's germline CDR1 is MNHEY and CDR2 SVGEGT.

V usage is TRBV6-2 or TRBV6-3 and J usage is TRBJ1-1; tentatively, D is TRBD1 (6 bases). Sample: PBMCs or T cells enriched from blood (not recorded which). The sequence came from a woman between 18 and 29 years old who had recovered from COVID-19. DNA of the CDR3: TGTGCCAGCAGTTCACAGGGCCAGAACACTGAAGCTTTCTTT. Amino acid sequence: CASSSQGQNTEAFF.